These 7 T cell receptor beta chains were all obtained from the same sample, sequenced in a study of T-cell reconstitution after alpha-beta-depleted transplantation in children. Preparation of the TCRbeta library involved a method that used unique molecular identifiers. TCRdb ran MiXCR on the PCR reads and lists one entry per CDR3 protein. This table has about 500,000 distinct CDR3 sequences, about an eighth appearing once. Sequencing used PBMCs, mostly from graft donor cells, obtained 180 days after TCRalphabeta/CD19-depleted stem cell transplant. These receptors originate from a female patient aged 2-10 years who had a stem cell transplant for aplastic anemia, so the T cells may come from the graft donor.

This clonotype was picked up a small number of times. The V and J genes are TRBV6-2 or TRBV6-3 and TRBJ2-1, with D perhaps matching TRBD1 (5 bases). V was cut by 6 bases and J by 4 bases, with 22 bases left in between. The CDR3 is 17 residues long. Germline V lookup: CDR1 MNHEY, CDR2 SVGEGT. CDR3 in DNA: TGTGCCAGCAGGCAAGCTCGGCGGTTTGGGGCATACAATGAGCAGTTCTTC. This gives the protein CASRQARRFGAYNEQFF.

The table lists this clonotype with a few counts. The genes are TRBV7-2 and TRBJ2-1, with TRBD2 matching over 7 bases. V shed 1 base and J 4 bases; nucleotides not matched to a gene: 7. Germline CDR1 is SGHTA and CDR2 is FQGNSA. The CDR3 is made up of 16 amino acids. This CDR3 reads CASSLGVRAGYNEQFF. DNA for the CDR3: TGTGCCAGCAGCTTAGGGGTCAGAGCGGGGTACAATGAGCAGTTCTTC.

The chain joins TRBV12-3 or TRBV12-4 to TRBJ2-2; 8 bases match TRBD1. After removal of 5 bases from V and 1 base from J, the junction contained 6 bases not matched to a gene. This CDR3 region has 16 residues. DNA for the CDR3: TGTGCCAGCAGTCGACAGGGGTTGCGGAACACCGGGGAGCTGTTTTTT. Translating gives CASSRQGLRNTGELFF.

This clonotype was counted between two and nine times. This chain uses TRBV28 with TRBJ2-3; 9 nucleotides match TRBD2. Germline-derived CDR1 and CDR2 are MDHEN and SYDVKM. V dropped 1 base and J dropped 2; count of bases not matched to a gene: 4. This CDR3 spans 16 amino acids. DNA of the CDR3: TGTGCCAGCAGTTTATCCGGACTAGCGTCCACAGATACGCAGTATTTT. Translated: CASSLSGLASTDTQYF.

In nucleotides, the CDR3 is TGTGCCAGCAGCTTAACCCCGGGACAGGGAGCCAAAAACATTCAGTACTTC. It encodes CASSLTPGQGAKNIQYF. This rearrangement joins TRBV7-3 to TRBJ2-4; 9 positions match TRBD1. CDR1 and CDR2 from the germline V gene are SGHTA and FQGTGA. V dropped 0 bases and J dropped 0; count of bases not matched to a gene: 3. The CDR3 is 17 amino acids.

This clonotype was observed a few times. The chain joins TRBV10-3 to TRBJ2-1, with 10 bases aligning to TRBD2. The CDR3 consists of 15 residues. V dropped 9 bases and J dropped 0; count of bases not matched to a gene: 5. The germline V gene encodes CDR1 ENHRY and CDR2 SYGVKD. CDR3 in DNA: TGTGCCATTTGGACTAGCGGCCTCTCCTACAATGAGCAGTTCTTC. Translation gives CAIWTSGLSYNEQFF.

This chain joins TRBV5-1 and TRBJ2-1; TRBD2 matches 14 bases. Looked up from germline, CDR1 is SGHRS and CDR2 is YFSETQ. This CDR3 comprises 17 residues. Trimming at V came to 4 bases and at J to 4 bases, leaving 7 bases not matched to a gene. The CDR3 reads CASSLTGTSGSYNEQFF. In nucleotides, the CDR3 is TGCGCCAGCAGCCTAACCGGGACTAGCGGGAGTTACAATGAGCAGTTCTTC.